The rows below give T cell receptor beta chains drawn from one sample of a study of post-analysis software for immune sequencing data. Each CDR3 protein gets one entry after TCRdb re-called the PCR reads with MiXCR. The table shows about half a million distinct CDR3 sequences, with 45% occurring only once. The sequenced sample consisted of blood. Receptor source: a girl aged 5 to 17 with multiple sclerosis. Each CDR3 is given with its conserved first and last residue.

J gene,V gene,CDR3 protein
TRBJ2-3,TRBV20-1,CSARDIAGGDADTQYF
TRBJ2-7,TRBV28,CASGNEQYF
TRBJ2-7,TRBV12-3/TRBV12-4,CASNFGRAHEQYF
TRBJ2-3,TRBV4-1,CASSQKDRPTDTQYF
TRBJ2-2,TRBV5-5,CASSWTAGTGELFF
TRBJ1-1,TRBV6-2/TRBV6-3,CASSYGQLNTEAFF
TRBJ2-7,TRBV27,CASSLSGLGSSPYEQYF
TRBJ1-5,TRBV6-1,CASSETPDANQPQHF
TRBJ1-2,TRBV6-1,CASSEGMGDFSYGYTF
TRBJ2-7,TRBV27,CTSTSPPGEQYF
TRBJ2-4,TRBV29-1,CSVEDQGERAKNIQYF
TRBJ2-7,TRBV20-1,CSAQGLASSEQYF
TRBJ1-6,TRBV27,CASSTAGLALHF
TRBJ2-7,TRBV7-8,CASSPRGSAGVSYEQYF
TRBJ2-5,TRBV6-5,CASSNLMRGQETQYF
TRBJ2-7,TRBV28,CASIGRDSLYEQYF
TRBJ2-7,TRBV28,CASSLPTPWDEQYF
TRBJ2-5,TRBV7-4,CASSLRLALMRQYF
TRBJ1-4,TRBV20-1,CSATSTATNEKLFF
TRBJ2-1,TRBV27,CATLYPSTHKGHNEQFF
TRBJ1-2,TRBV6-5,CASSYSRGQTYGYTF
-,TRBV7-9,CASSVYRDGGETQYF
TRBJ2-1,TRBV28,CASSYSGRVNEQFF
TRBJ2-7,TRBV7-2,CASSLHREVREQYF
TRBJ2-5,TRBV29-1,CSVEGRREQYF
TRBJ2-3,TRBV9,CASSVMDRAFTDTQYF
TRBJ2-1,TRBV3-1,CASSQDRGASGNNEQFF
TRBJ2-5,TRBV28,CASSHRGPTIRQTQYF
TRBJ2-3,TRBV6-5,CASSFGQVSTDTQYF
TRBJ1-6,TRBV4-1,CASSQSQENSPLHF
TRBJ2-1,TRBV20-1,CSARDSAGTSSFDEQFF
TRBJ2-1,TRBV27,CASTTGLAGTNEQFF
TRBJ2-7,TRBV9,CASSVSGLSYEQYF
TRBJ2-5,TRBV7-9,CASSLQGSSQETQYF
TRBJ1-5,TRBV5-1,CASSLTGESNQPQHF
TRBJ1-4,TRBV5-1,CASSLGSADNEKLFF
-,TRBV27,CASSDSEPLHEQYF
TRBJ2-5,TRBV9,CASSVGHHQETQYF
TRBJ2-2,TRBV28,CASSTRASGRGELFF
TRBJ2-7,TRBV5-6,CASSSSAGGSYEQYF
TRBJ2-7,TRBV6-1,CASSVRTRGSYEQYF
TRBJ2-5,TRBV28,CASSPRLDQETQYF
TRBJ1-6,TRBV29-1,CSARGQDYNSPLHF
TRBJ2-5,TRBV4-2,CASSQLRTPKETQYF
TRBJ1-4,TRBV5-1,CASSLEYGTNEKLFF
TRBJ2-1,TRBV9,CASSEMLWTNSYNEQFF
TRBJ2-1,TRBV5-5,CASSLPVYNEQFF
TRBJ1-2,TRBV6-6,CASSYSNRGSSGYTF
TRBJ2-5,TRBV20-1,CSARWGETQYF